This TCR beta chain was recovered during a study of monozygotic twins with inflammatory bowel disease. TCRdb reprocessed the 5' RACE reads, with one entry per CDR3 protein and no DNA. The repertoire shows approximately 160,000 distinct CDR3 sequences; the top ten hold around 7.2%. Remarks on this clonotype: Its antigen is currently unknown.

Whole-blood RNA isolation (total RNA) proceeded without T cell sorting. The study's findings and limits: Immunosuppressive treatment differences may have increased patient repertoire variability.

The CDR3 consists of 12 residues. Germline V gene lookup returns CDR1 MNHNS and CDR2 SASEGT. The chain carries TRBV6-1 and TRBJ2-7; TCRdb indicates TRBD1, and absent DNA this call remains unverified. What was sequenced was blood. This clonotype was obtained from a human donor with ulcerative colitis or Crohn's disease, or a healthy co-twin of an affected twin (not recorded which). CDR3 amino acids: CASRRDGYEQYF.